This TCR beta chain stems from a study of blood T cell repertoires in COVID-19 (dated by TCRdb to 2020 to 2021). Regarding the complete study: Collaborator samples came from the United States, Italy and Spain and covered acute and convalescent phases of COVID-19. The prospective study material was composed of cDNA or gDNA derived from T cells, B-cell-depleted T cells, or PBMCs. The dataset comprised deeply sampled blood TCRbeta repertoires from subjects exposed to, actively infected with, or recovered from COVID-19. The repertoires were released in a freely available public database meant as a resource for research on the immune response to SARS-CoV-2. The samples were drawn from two sources: the first 160 participants of the ongoing ImmuneRACE study, and 1,200 or so subjects contributed by 6 global collaborators. A de-identified subject ID, COVID-19 status, age in years and sex were almost always included in the sample metadata. HLA class I and class II types, where available, came from metadata supplied by the sample provider rather than from assay-based typing. General study outcomes and caveats: The quantity of clinical and demographic metadata differed by source and by participant and was supplied without curation.

The immunoSEQ Assay, a bias-controlled multiplex PCR, was used to amplify TCRbeta CDR3 regions from genomic DNA. The paper's data handling went like this. The number of nucleated cells in each sample was estimated by amplification of reference gene primers within the assay. To quantify the absolute abundance of each unique TCRbeta CDR3 rearrangement, sequence reads were collapsed and filtered. For each sample, productive Simpson clonality was calculated as the square root of Simpson's diversity index across productive rearrangements. TCRdb stores this immuneACCESS table with in-frame sequences only. Part of the clones is absent; in the studies checked, under half of the shortfall reflects unresolved V genes, and no reason is known for the rest. V and J calls and clone size follow that table, whereas D and trimming were derived from the DNA. The sample table contains approximately 250,000 clones; only one count was recorded for 70% to 90% of them. Of the sample, under 2.5% is held by the ten largest clones.

Participants in the prospective study were aged roughly 18 to 100 years, lived in over 20 United States geographic areas, and enrolled through a virtual design. Cohort assignment in the prospective study relied on participant-reported clinical history from a screening survey and a study questionnaire. In the prospective study, whole blood, serum and a nasopharyngeal or oropharyngeal swab were collected from each participant by mobile phlebotomists. Over an approximately two-month period, participants in the prospective study had the option of providing additional blood draws and questionnaires. Blood samples from the prospective study were shipped frozen or at room temperature prior to DNA extraction. With regard to this clone: Its binding antigen is unknown. No quality values exist for individual bases; no much larger clone is one base distant.

From cysteine to phenylalanine, the CDR3 is 16 amino acids long. CDR3 DNA only is kept here, 48 bases in frame from base 1. V has 5 bases trimmed and J has 5 bases trimmed; junction bases matching no gene number 15. The germline V gene (reference sequence) provides CDR1 GTSNPN and CDR2 SVGIG. The chain couples TRBV30 to TRBJ2-5; 9 of the junction bases match TRBD2. Sequencing was done on a sample of PBMCs or T cells enriched from blood (not recorded which). This TCR came from a woman aged 40-49 years with acute COVID-19. The DNA sequence reads TGTGCCTGGGGCCATCTGCGGGGGGGTTGGATTGAGACCCAGTACTTC. Translated, it gives CAWGHLRGGWIETQYF.